Shown below are 17 T cell receptor beta chains from a single sample sequenced in a study of blood T cell repertoires in COVID-19. The repertoire was sequenced with immunoSEQ multiplex PCR; TCRdb's copy has only in-frame clones and lacks some. Found here are approximately 100,000 clones, roughly 81% of them singletons; the top ten hold 2.1%. Input material: peripheral blood. The receptors come from a human donor in a cohort sampled during active COVID-19.

CDR3 nucleotides: TGTGCCACCAGTGATACCCACACAGGGGGCTTTTGGGAAAAACTGTTTTTT. It yields the protein CATSDTHTGGFWEKLFF. The chain recombines TRBV24-1 with TRBJ1-4, with TRBD1 matching over 9 bases. The CDR3 totals 17 residues. Per the germline V gene, CDR1 is KGHDR and CDR2 is SFDVKD. Trimming cost V 3 bases and J 8 bases; bases outside gene matches: 12.

J is TRBJ1-6 and V is TRBV28, with D unclear. The ends were cut back, 2 bases at V and 0 bases at J, with 17 bases in the middle. The CDR3 is 19 amino acids. Per germline, CDR1 MDHEN and CDR2 SYDVKM. The CDR3 spells CASSLLGQHPSSYNSPLHF. CDR3 nucleotide sequence: TGTGCCAGCAGTTTACTAGGTCAGCATCCGAGCTCCTATAATTCACCCCTCCACTTT.

This chain links TRBV13 with TRBJ1-3; a weak D match, TRBD1 (6 bases). The CDR3 covers 14 residues. Germline V gene lookup returns CDR1 PRHDT and CDR2 FYEKMQ (reference sequence). The V end was cut by 6 bases, the J end by 6 bases, with 15 bases between. CDR3 protein: CASRHTGIENTIYF. The CDR3 DNA is TGTGCCAGCAGACATACAGGGATCGAAAACACCATATATTTT.

This clone was observed a few times. The chain couples TRBV19 to TRBJ2-7; D gene uncertain. Germline CDR1 LNHDA, CDR2 SQIVND (reference sequence). With 0 bases removed from V and 2 bases from J, the gap between germline ends came to 8 bases. The CDR3 totals 14 residues. The CDR3: CASSIDPSAYEQYF. DNA of the CDR3: TGTGCCAGTAGTATAGACCCGTCGGCCTACGAGCAGTACTTC. Full variable domain (remainder filled in from reference TRBV19 and TRBJ2-7): DGGITQSPKYLFRKEGQNVTLSCEQNLNHDAMYWYRQDPGQGLRLIYYSQIVNDFQKGDIAEGYSVSREKKESFPLTVTSAQKNPTAFYLCASSIDPSAYEQYFGPGTRLTVT.

The genes are TRBV12-3 or TRBV12-4 and TRBJ2-7; D uncertain. Trimming removed 4 bases at V and 1 base at J, with 2 bases between. The CDR3 is 11 amino acids. CDR3 region: CASSSSYEQYF. As DNA, the CDR3 is TGTGCCAGCAGTTCGTCCTACGAGCAGTACTTC.

CDR3: CASSLQGREKLFF. DNA of the CDR3: TGTGCCAGCAGTTTACAGGGGCGGGAAAAACTGTTTTTT. J is TRBJ1-4 and V is TRBV28; a weak D match, TRBD1 (6 bases). The germline V gene encodes CDR1 MDHEN and CDR2 SYDVKM. The CDR3 is 13 residues long. V was cut by 2 bases and J by 8 bases, with 9 bases left in between.

This clone was observed once. The J gene is TRBJ2-2, the V gene TRBV7-9, with 7 bases that match TRBD2. Germline loops: CDR1 SEHNR, CDR2 FQNEAQ (reference sequence). This CDR3 region has 15 residues. Losses at the gene ends were 4 bases for V and 1 base for J; bases not matched to a gene: 3. Here the CDR3 reads CASSSSGMNTGELFF. CDR3 DNA: TGTGCCAGCAGCTCCAGCGGGATGAACACCGGGGAGCTGTTTTTT.

The chain is built from TRBV11-2 and TRBJ1-1, with 9 bases identical to TRBD1. V shed 5 bases and J 0 bases; nucleotides not matched to a gene: 4. CDR3 length equals 15 residues. Germline V gene lookup returns CDR1 SGHAT and CDR2 FQNNGV. In DNA form, the CDR3 reads TGTGCCAGCAGCGGGACAGGGACCCTGAACACTGAAGCTTTCTTT. Translation: CASSGTGTLNTEAFF.

This rearrangement joins TRBV20-1 to TRBJ2-7; D remains unclear. Trimming shortened V by 0 bases and J by 6 bases, and 6 bases separated the two germline ends. In germline, CDR1 is DFQATT, CDR2 SNEGSKA (reference sequence). The CDR3 runs to 11 residues. The CDR3 DNA is TGCAGTGCTAGAGAAGAGCGCGAGCAGTACTTC. Its protein product is CSAREEREQYF.

This chain connects TRBV28 to TRBJ1-2; 7 bases fit TRBD1. The germline V gene has CDR1 MDHEN and CDR2 SYDVKM. CDR3 length equals 15 residues. V dropped 3 bases and J dropped 5; count of bases not matched to a gene: 9. Here the CDR3 reads CASSFPGRGSYGYTF. As DNA, the CDR3 is TGTGCCAGCAGTTTTCCGGGCAGGGGGAGTTATGGCTACACCTTC.

The V and J genes are TRBV7-2 and TRBJ1-2; perhaps TRBD1 as D (6 bases). The CDR3 sequence is 16 residues long. The V end lost 0 bases, the J end lost 3 bases, and 14 bases lay between the germline ends. CDR1 and CDR2 (germline): SGHTA, FQGNSA. The CDR3 sequence is CASSLALRGNDYGYTF. The CDR3 nucleotides read TGTGCCAGCAGCTTAGCGCTAAGGGGGAATGACTATGGCTACACCTTC.

The chain uses TRBV5-1 and TRBJ2-5, with 9 bases lining up with TRBD1. Trimming at V came to 3 bases and at J to 5 bases, leaving 5 bases not matched to a gene. Germline V lookup: CDR1 SGHRS, CDR2 YFSETQ. This CDR3 region has 14 residues. CDR3 DNA sequence: TGCGCCAGCAGCTACAGGGGGCTTTGGGAGACCCAGTACTTC. This translates into CASSYRGLWETQYF.

This chain joins TRBV5-1 and TRBJ1-2, with 7 bases that match TRBD1. The V gene's germline CDR1 is SGHRS and CDR2 YFSETQ. Trimming cost V 0 bases and J 4 bases; bases outside gene matches: 3. The CDR3 loop spans 14 amino acids. CDR3 DNA: TGCGCCAGCAGCTTGGGAGGGGGCGGCTATGGCTACACCTTC. This translates into CASSLGGGGYGYTF.

This chain joins TRBV19 and TRBJ2-4; tentative D call: TRBD1 (7 bases). CDR1 is LNHDA and CDR2 is SQIVND in the germline V gene (reference sequence). The ends were cut back, 8 bases at V and 4 bases at J, with 15 bases in the middle. The CDR3 is made up of 14 amino acids. CDR3 in DNA: TGTGCCAGTTCGGGACAGACTAGTAAAAACATTCAGTACTTC. This codes for CASSGQTSKNIQYF.

The V and J genes are TRBV6-5 and TRBJ2-1; 13 nucleotides match TRBD2. The CDR3 contains 15 residues. The germline gives CDR1 MNHEY, CDR2 SVGAGI. J lost 9 bases, V lost 6 bases, and 8 bases had no gene match. CDR3 region: CASSDPGLAGLEQFF. CDR3 sequence (DNA): TGTGCCAGCAGCGATCCGGGACTAGCGGGACTTGAGCAGTTCTTC.

This chain joins TRBV7-8 and TRBJ1-3, with a possible D match to TRBD1 (5 bases). Germline V gene lookup returns CDR1 SGHVS and CDR2 FQNEAQ. With 5 bases removed from V and 4 bases from J, the gap between germline ends came to 15 bases. This CDR3 has 15 residues. As DNA, the CDR3 is TGTGCCAGCAGCCCCCTCCAGGGTGAAGGAAACACCATATATTTT. Translation gives CASSPLQGEGNTIYF.

The rearrangement uses TRBV28 and TRBJ2-5; no reliable D call. This CDR3 is built from 14 residues. CDR1 is MDHEN and CDR2 is SYDVKM in the germline V gene. V shed 5 bases and J shed 0 bases, with 10 bases lying between them. The CDR3: CASSPLRYQETQYF. The DNA of the CDR3 is TGTGCCAGCAGTCCTTTGAGGTACCAAGAGACCCAGTACTTC.